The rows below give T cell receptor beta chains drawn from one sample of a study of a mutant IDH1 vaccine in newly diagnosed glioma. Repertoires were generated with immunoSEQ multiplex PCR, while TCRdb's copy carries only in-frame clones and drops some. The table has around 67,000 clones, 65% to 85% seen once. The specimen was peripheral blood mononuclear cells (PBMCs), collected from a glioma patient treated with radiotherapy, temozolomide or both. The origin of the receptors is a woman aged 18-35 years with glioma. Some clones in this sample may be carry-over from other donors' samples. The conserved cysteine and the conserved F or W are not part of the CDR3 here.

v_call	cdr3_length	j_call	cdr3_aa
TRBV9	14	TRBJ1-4	ASSVGRGQVNEKLF
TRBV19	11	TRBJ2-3	ASSITGPDTQY
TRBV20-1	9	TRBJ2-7	SAGDTYEQY
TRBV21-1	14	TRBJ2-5	ASSNERGMVGETQY
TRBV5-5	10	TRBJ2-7	ASSLTGYEQY
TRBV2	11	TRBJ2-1	ARDGLGRNEQF
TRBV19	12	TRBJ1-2	ASSLGSSNYGYT
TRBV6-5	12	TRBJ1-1	ASSGGQGSTEAF
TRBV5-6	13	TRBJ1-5	ASSLRTGPSQPQH
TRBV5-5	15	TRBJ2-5	ASRTTPRDTAKETQY
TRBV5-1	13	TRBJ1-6	ASSKSGTGNSPLH
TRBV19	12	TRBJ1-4	ASSTTGLNEKLF
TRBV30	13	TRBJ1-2	AWSANRGYYGSYT
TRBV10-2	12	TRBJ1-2	ASSGIVTYYGYT
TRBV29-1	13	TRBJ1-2	SVVMRDSPLYGYT
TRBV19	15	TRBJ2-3	ASSIREGLAGTDTQY
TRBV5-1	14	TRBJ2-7	ASSSVSGGPSYEQY
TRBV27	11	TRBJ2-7	ASTTGGSYEQY
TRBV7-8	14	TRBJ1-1	ASSSEPGTENTEAF
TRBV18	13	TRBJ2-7	ASSRTGGFSYEQY
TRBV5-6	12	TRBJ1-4	ASTLGRRNEKLF
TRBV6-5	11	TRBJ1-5	ASTPGGNQPQH
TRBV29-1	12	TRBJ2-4	SAEGGEAKNIQY
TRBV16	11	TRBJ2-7	ASSQNRAHEQY
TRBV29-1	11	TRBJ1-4	SAFQATNEKLF
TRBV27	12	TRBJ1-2	ASSRPYSNYGYT
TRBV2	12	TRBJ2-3	ASHSGGGTDTQY
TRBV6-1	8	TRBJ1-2	ASSERGYT
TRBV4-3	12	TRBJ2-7	ASSQDRADYEQY
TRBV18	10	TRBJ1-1	ASSPQGTEAF
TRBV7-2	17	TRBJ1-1	ASSLFGRGVDRGETEAF
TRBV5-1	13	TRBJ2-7	ASSLAGGISYEQY